Listed below are T cell receptor beta chains from one sample, sequenced in a study of blood T cell repertoires in COVID-19. Sequenced by immunoSEQ multiplex PCR; TCRdb stores in-frame clones only, minus some. The table lists about 160,000 clones, approximately 84% of them singletons, with about 20% in the top ten. Sequenced: peripheral blood. These TCRs come from a woman aged 80 or over with acute or convalescent COVID-19. CDR3s leave out the opening cysteine and the closing phenylalanine or tryptophan. Fields, in order: CDR3 protein, clone size, V gene, J gene. Size is omitted from some rows. Given values are once, few, many or a class for expanded clones.

ASSPQGLANTGELF	NA	TRBV5-1	TRBJ2-2
ASSSLQSVTEAF	NA	TRBV19	TRBJ1-1
ASSLSDGQPQH	NA	TRBV5-1	TRBJ1-5
ARSHPPRKNYGYT	NA	TRBV5-3	TRBJ1-2
AFRGGANYGYT	NA	TRBV30	TRBJ1-2
SASRASGSQETQY	NA	TRBV20-1	TRBJ2-5
ASSPPGTRVTEAF	NA	TRBV14	TRBJ1-1
AWRGTRRRNTEAF	NA	TRBV30	TRBJ1-1
ASSQDESPSYNEQF	NA	TRBV4-1	TRBJ2-1
ASSWGQGRELF	NA	TRBV7-2	TRBJ2-2
ATGRGTEAF	NA	TRBV25-1	TRBJ1-1
ASSLLWGDANEQF	NA	TRBV3-1/TRBV3-2	TRBJ2-1
ASSYDGTSNTGELF	NA	TRBV6-5	TRBJ2-2
ASSRLGGGGSTDTQY	NA	TRBV19	TRBJ2-3
ASSSDPGAYGNTIY	NA	TRBV7-2	TRBJ1-3
ASSLAGEGPGGDTQY	NA	TRBV11-3	TRBJ2-3
ASSLRGSYNEQF	once	TRBV23-1	TRBJ2-1
ASSSPGGPDTGELF	once	TRBV7-9	TRBJ2-2
STFFGRAGTDTQY	NA	TRBV29-1	TRBJ2-3
ATRGPSGNTIY	NA	TRBV4-1	TRBJ1-3
ASSPTGQGNTEAF	NA	TRBV5-6	TRBJ1-1
ASSQDQGLTTGELF	NA	TRBV4-1	TRBJ2-2
ASTNQGPGHSSYEQY	NA	TRBV27	TRBJ2-7
ASSTTGQANSPLH	NA	TRBV19	TRBJ1-6
ASRDTAGGLTGELF	NA	TRBV2	TRBJ2-2
ASSVASGLRGPYEQY	NA	TRBV9	TRBJ2-7
ASSLPASGSLYEQY	NA	TRBV5-6	TRBJ2-7
ASSQDYSGTGIYNEQF	NA	TRBV4-3	TRBJ2-1
ASNRLGLGREQY	NA	TRBV5-6	TRBJ2-7
ASSQVSGSLTDTQY	few	TRBV14	TRBJ2-3
SVERDRGYNEQF	NA	TRBV29-1	TRBJ2-1
SVELQGASYNEQF	NA	TRBV29-1	TRBJ2-1
ASSVGPRGEQY	NA	TRBV2	TRBJ2-7
ASSTRVTGRNEQY	NA	TRBV21-1	TRBJ2-7
ASSIVSVSGTYNEQF	few	TRBV19	TRBJ2-1
SVGQGSYEQY	NA	TRBV29-1	TRBJ2-7